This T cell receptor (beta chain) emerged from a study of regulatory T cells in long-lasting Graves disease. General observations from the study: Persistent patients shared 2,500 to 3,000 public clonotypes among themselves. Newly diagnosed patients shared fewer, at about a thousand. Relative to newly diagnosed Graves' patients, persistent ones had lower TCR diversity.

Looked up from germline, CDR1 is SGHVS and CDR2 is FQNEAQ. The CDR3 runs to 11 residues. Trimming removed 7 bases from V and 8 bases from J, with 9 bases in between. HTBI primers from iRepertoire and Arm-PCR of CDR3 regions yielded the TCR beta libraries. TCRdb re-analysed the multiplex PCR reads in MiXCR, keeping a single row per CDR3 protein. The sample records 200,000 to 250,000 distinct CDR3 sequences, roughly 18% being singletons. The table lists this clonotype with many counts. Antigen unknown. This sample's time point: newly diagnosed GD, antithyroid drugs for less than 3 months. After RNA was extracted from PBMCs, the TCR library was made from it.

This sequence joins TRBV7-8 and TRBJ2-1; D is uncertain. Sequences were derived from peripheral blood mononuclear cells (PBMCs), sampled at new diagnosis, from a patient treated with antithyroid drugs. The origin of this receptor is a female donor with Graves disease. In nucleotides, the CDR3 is TGTGCCAGCACCTTCTTGGATGAGCAGTTCTTC. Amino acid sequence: CASTFLDEQFF.